These T cell receptor beta chains were read from a single sample in a study of blood T cells in healthy people across ages. TCRdb processed the 5' RACE reads anew with MiXCR; each CDR3 protein has one entry. The sample has under 2 million distinct CDR3 sequences; about 31% are singletons. Material for sequencing was blood. The source is a woman in her 30s in good health. Both conserved end residues are part of each CDR3. Fields, in order: J gene, clone size, V gene, D gene, CDR3 protein, CDR3 DNA. The D gene is left open where the match is weak. Size values are once, few and many counts, or a class for expanded clones, and some rows have none.

>TRBJ2-7|NA|TRBV5-1|NA
CASSRNSETVYEQYF
TGCGCCAGCAGCCGCAATAGCGAAACGGTCTACGAGCAGTACTTC
>TRBJ2-3|NA|TRBV7-9|TRBD2
CASSSTGTTHTDTQYF
TGTGCCAGCAGCTCTACCGGGACTACTCACACAGATACGCAGTATTTT
>TRBJ1-1|few|TRBV5-6|NA
CASSLGRRDRPEAFF
TGTGCCAGCAGCTTGGGCCGAAGGGATAGGCCTGAAGCTTTCTTT
>TRBJ2-2|NA|TRBV7-3|NA
CASSLTYREGGELFF
TGTGCCAGCAGCTTAACGTACAGGGAGGGCGGGGAGCTGTTTTTT
>TRBJ2-3|NA|TRBV4-2|TRBD2
CASSQASGEDTQYF
TGTGCCAGCAGCCAAGCTAGCGGGGAAGATACGCAGTATTTT
>TRBJ2-6|few|TRBV5-5|NA
CASSLGLNSGANVLTF
TGTGCCAGCAGCTTGGGATTAAACTCTGGGGCCAACGTCCTGACTTTC
>TRBJ2-2|few|TRBV10-3|NA
CAATTLGTLPGELFF
TGTGCCGCGACAACCCTCGGGACCCTACCCGGGGAGCTGTTTTTT
>TRBJ2-3|many|TRBV2|NA
CASTGVGTDTQYF
TGTGCCAGCACCGGGGTTGGCACAGATACGCAGTATTTT
>TRBJ1-5|once|TRBV20-1|NA
CSATKSPGRERPSNQPQHF
TGCAGTGCTACTAAATCCCCGGGACGGGAAAGGCCTAGCAATCAGCCCCAGCATTTT
>TRBJ1-2|NA|TRBV6-6|NA
CARSKHLKRGYGYTF
TGTGCCCGCAGTAAGCATCTAAAACGTGGCTATGGCTACACCTTC
>TRBJ2-3|once|TRBV5-8|TRBD1
CASRGQDTDTQYF
TGTGCCAGCAGGGGACAGGACACAGATACGCAGTATTTT
>TRBJ2-5|few|TRBV20-1|TRBD2
CSAGSGGWAQETQYF
TGCAGTGCCGGTTCGGGAGGGTGGGCCCAAGAGACCCAGTACTTC
>TRBJ1-1|NA|TRBV6-2/TRBV6-3|NA
CASTLQDLTLGTEAFF
TGTGCCAGCACCTTACAGGACCTCACTCTGGGTACTGAAGCTTTCTTT
>TRBJ2-7|few|TRBV5-1|TRBD1
CASSLVTGGFYEQYF
TGCGCCAGCAGCTTGGTAACAGGGGGATTCTACGAGCAGTACTTC
>TRBJ2-1|NA|TRBV20-1|TRBD2
CSARVRAGVHNEQFF
TGCAGTGCTAGGGTTAGGGCGGGAGTCCACAATGAGCAGTTCTTC
>TRBJ1-1|NA|TRBV3-1|NA
CASSQGRVNTEAFF
TGTGCCAGCAGCCAAGGAAGGGTGAACACTGAAGCTTTCTTT
>TRBJ2-1|NA|TRBV20-1|TRBD1
CSARDRAIGNEQFF
TGCAGTGCCCGGGACAGGGCTATCGGCAATGAGCAGTTCTTC
>TRBJ2-3|few|TRBV15|NA
CATSREMASGTDTQYF
TGTGCCACCAGCAGAGAAATGGCTAGCGGCACAGATACGCAGTATTTT
>TRBJ1-1|once|TRBV28|NA
CASSQTEFNTEAFF
TGTGCCAGCAGTCAGACAGAGTTCAACACTGAAGCTTTCTTT
>TRBJ1-2|NA|TRBV4-1|NA
CASSQDTTNLLGGYTF
TGCGCCAGCAGCCAAGATACAACCAATCTGTTAGGAGGCTACACCTTC
>TRBJ2-5|NA|TRBV12-3/TRBV12-4|TRBD1
CASSKGQGRGETQYF
TGTGCCAGCAGCAAGGGACAGGGGAGAGGAGAGACCCAGTACTTC
>TRBJ2-7|few|TRBV6-2/TRBV6-3|NA
CASSYSMEQYF
TGTGCCAGCAGTTACTCTATGGAGCAGTACTTC
>TRBJ2-7|NA|TRBV12-3/TRBV12-4|TRBD2
CASRLAGHSYEQYF
TGTGCCAGCAGACTAGCGGGACACTCCTACGAGCAGTACTTC
>TRBJ1-1|few|TRBV6-1|NA
CASIWALGTEAFF
TGTGCCAGCATTTGGGCCTTGGGGACTGAAGCTTTCTTT
>TRBJ1-4|NA|TRBV3-1|NA
CASSQGQGFSEKLFF
TGTGCCAGCAGCCAGGGGCAGGGATTCAGTGAAAAACTGTTTTTT
>TRBJ1-5|NA|TRBV20-1|TRBD1
CSAARGVGQPQHF
TGCAGTGCTGCCAGGGGGGTCGGGCAGCCCCAGCATTTT
>TRBJ2-3|few|TRBV28|NA
CASLSGSDTQYF
TGTGCCTCATTAAGCGGCTCGGATACGCAGTATTTT
>TRBJ2-7|NA|TRBV25-1|TRBD1
CASSDRYRAGQGAYEQYF
TGTGCCAGCAGTGATCGATATCGAGCAGGACAGGGGGCCTACGAGCAGTACTTC
>TRBJ2-1|NA|TRBV4-1|NA
CASRKTGSSYNEQFF
TGCGCCAGCAGAAAGACAGGTAGCTCCTACAATGAGCAGTTCTTC
>TRBJ2-1|NA|TRBV20-1|TRBD2
CSAPGTSGGLSYNEQFF
TGCAGTGCTCCTGGGACTAGCGGGGGGCTCTCCTACAATGAGCAGTTCTTC
>TRBJ2-2|few|TRBV5-1|TRBD1
CASSSGGTGTNRGELFF
TGCGCCAGCAGCTCAGGAGGGACAGGGACTAACCGCGGGGAGCTGTTTTTT
>TRBJ2-7|few|TRBV28|NA
CASLSGTDYEQYF
TGTGCCAGCTTAAGCGGGACAGACTACGAGCAGTACTTC
>TRBJ2-3|few|TRBV20-1|TRBD2
CGLTSGGGTDTQYF
TGCGGCCTTACTAGCGGGGGGGGCACAGATACGCAGTATTTT
>TRBJ2-7|few|TRBV14|NA
CASSPLSRREQYF
TGTGCCAGCAGTCCCCTGAGTAGGCGCGAGCAGTACTTC
>TRBJ2-5|NA|TRBV27|NA
CASSFSGRGRKTQYF
TGTGCCAGCAGTTTTTCTGGGAGGGGGCGGAAGACCCAGTACTTC
>TRBJ2-7|few|TRBV15|NA
CATSTILADEQYF
TGTGCCACCAGCACCATACTAGCTGACGAGCAGTACTTC
>TRBJ1-1|NA|TRBV29-1|TRBD1
CSAQDRGFGTEAFF
TGCAGCGCCCAGGACAGGGGGTTTGGCACTGAAGCTTTCTTT
>TRBJ2-3|NA|TRBV7-2|TRBD2
CASSLAGTSELLTSTDTQYF
TGTGCCAGCAGCTTAGCCGGGACTAGCGAGTTACTTACTAGCACAGATACGCAGTATTTT
>TRBJ2-7|few|TRBV7-2|TRBD1
CASSLPDRASYEQYF
TGTGCCAGCAGCTTACCCGACAGGGCCTCCTACGAGCAGTACTTC
>TRBJ2-1|NA|TRBV4-1|TRBD2
CASSHLAGDYNEQFF
TGCGCCAGCAGCCATCTAGCGGGGGATTACAATGAGCAGTTCTTC
>TRBJ2-7|NA|TRBV29-1|TRBD2
CSVTSLAGGSSEYF
TGCAGCGTTACTTCCCTAGCGGGGGGTTCGAGTGAGTACTTC